This TCR beta chain was found in a study of Graves' ophthalmopathy and Graves' hyperthyroidism. About the research overall: Blood was drawn at initial diagnosis, before any treatment.

Regarding the study as a whole: Blood samples also showed most expanded thyroid clonotypes exceeding 0.001 frequency.

This clonotype was detected many times. Its antigen is currently unknown. The CDR3 length is 14 residues. Trimming cost V 2 bases and J 2 bases, with 9 bases left between them. Germline values: CDR1 LGHDT, CDR2 YNNKEL (reference sequence). Transcripts of RNA were the source for amplifying TCR beta CDR3 regions. RT-PCR in the first round used HTBI primers; a second-round multiplex PCR followed. Using its own MiXCR run on the multiplex PCR reads, TCRdb lists one record per CDR3 protein. This table has roughly 400,000 distinct CDR3 sequences, 15% appearing once. PBMCs were isolated by Ficoll-Paque density gradient centrifugation, using about 9.5 ml of fresh peripheral blood as the starting material.

The source is a woman aged 18-29 years with stable Graves' hyperthyroidism. Sequenced material: peripheral blood. The chain has TRBV3-1 and TRBJ1-1; D not certain. Written as DNA, the CDR3 is TGTGCCAGCAGCCAACAGAGCTCAAACACTGAAGCTTTCTTT. Amino acids: CASSQQSSNTEAFF.